This T cell receptor (beta chain) was recovered during a study of blood T cell repertoires in COVID-19. As for the study in general: The samples span acute and convalescent COVID-19 from the United States, Italy and Spain.

This clone was detected once. Methods used by the authors: For nucleated cells, counts were estimated from reference gene primer amplification. TCRdb's table, derived via immunoSEQ multiplex PCR, lists solely in-frame clones and lacks some. V, J and clone size derive from that table, while D and trimming were established from the DNA sequence. The sample lists some 230,000 clones; 65% to 90% were seen once. The CDR3 spans 14 residues. Per germline, CDR1 MNHNS and CDR2 SASEGT. Trimming stripped 2 bases from V and 7 bases from J, with 12 bases between. The receptor comes from a woman aged 45-59 years with acute or convalescent COVID-19. This sequence joins TRBV6-1 and TRBJ1-5; a possible D gene is TRBD1 (6 bases). Sequencing was done on a sample of peripheral blood. CDR3 protein: CASSEILGAQPQHF. CDR3 sequence (DNA): TGTGCCAGCAGTGAAATTTTGGGGGCCCAGCCCCAGCATTTT.